The 5 T cell receptor beta chains in this list originate from one sample, sequenced in a study of identical twins. From the 5' RACE reads, TCRdb called clonotypes with MiXCR, one entry per CDR3 protein. The table has roughly 1,500,000 distinct CDR3 sequences, under 35% seen once. Material for sequencing was cord blood. These receptors originate from a newborn girl in good health.

Regarding this clonotype: One end of the junction fails to match germline, which may point to a read error. The chain is built from TRBV7-9 and TRBJ2-7; D unclear. The CDR3 totals 15 residues. CDR1 and CDR2 from the germline V gene are SEHNR and FQNEAQ (reference sequence). CDR3 protein: CAGSLSVARAYEQYF. For the CDR3, the DNA is TGTGCCGGCAGCTTAAGTGTCGCCAGAGCCTACGAGCAGTACTTC.

This clonotype has just a few counts. The chain uses TRBV2 and TRBJ2-7; perhaps TRBD1 as D (6 bases). This CDR3 is built from 14 residues. From germline, CDR1 is SNHLY and CDR2 FYNNEI. The V and J ends lost 4 bases and 5 bases respectively, with 15 bases between them. Here the CDR3 reads CASSGTGPYDEQYF. DNA of the CDR3: TGTGCCAGCAGTGGCACAGGGCCTTACGACGAGCAGTACTTC. Full variable domain (missing parts from reference TRBV2 and TRBJ2-7): EPEVTQTPSHQVTQMGQEVILRCVPISNHLYFYWYRQILGQKVEFLVSFYNNEISEKSEIFDDQFSVERPDGSNFTLKIRSTKLEDSAMYFCASSGTGPYDEQYFGPGTRLTVT.

The chain carries TRBV3-1 and TRBJ2-7; TRBD2 agrees at 12 bases. The V gene's germline CDR1 is LGHDT and CDR2 YNNKEL (reference sequence). Trimming cost V 4 bases and J 4 bases; bases outside gene matches: 5. CDR3 size: 15 residues. The DNA for the CDR3 is TGTGCCAGCAGCCCGCTAGCGGGAGGGCGGTACGAGCAGTACTTC. It is translated as CASSPLAGGRYEQYF.

This clonotype has more than one count but fewer than ten. The V call is TRBV6-2 or TRBV6-3, the J call TRBJ2-6; 8 bases are a match to TRBD1. This CDR3 is built from 16 residues. Germline V gene sequence: CDR1 MNHEY, CDR2 SVGEGT. J lost 4 bases, V lost 6 bases, and 8 bases had no gene match. CDR3 region: CASRRDRGPGANVLTF. For the CDR3, the DNA is TGTGCCAGCAGACGCGACAGGGGACCCGGGGCCAACGTCCTGACTTTC.

The table lists this clonotype with a few counts. V gene TRBV15 combines with J gene TRBJ2-1; 7 nucleotides align to TRBD2. The trim removed 1 base at V and 5 bases at J, leaving 5 bases unmatched. Germline V CDR1 and CDR2: LNHNV, YYDKDF (reference sequence). The length of the CDR3 is 15 residues. The CDR3 DNA reads as TGTGCCACCAGCAGAGTGGGGGGGATGAACAATGAGCAGTTCTTC. Its translation is CATSRVGGMNNEQFF. The entire variable domain, with the rest obtained from reference TRBV15 and TRBJ2-1, is as follows: DAMVIQNPRYQVTQFGKPVTLSCSQTLNHNVMYWYQQKSSQAPKLLFHYYDKDFNNEADTPDNFQSRRPNTSFCFLDIRSPGLGDTAMYLCATSRVGGMNNEQFFGPGTRLTVL.